Below, 12 T cell receptor beta chains from the same sample are listed, as sequenced in a study of T cell responses to AZD1222 COVID-19 vaccine. Method: immunoSEQ multiplex PCR; TCRdb's copy keeps in-frame clones and lacks some. The sample contains around 92,000 clones, roughly 93% of which appear only once. The sequences come from peripheral blood, collected on day 0 of AZD1222 vaccination. Source of these receptors: an adult in good health.

The genes are TRBV19 and TRBJ1-2; D is unresolved. CDR1 and CDR2 from the germline V gene are LNHDA and SQIVND (reference sequence). The V gene lost 7 bases and the J gene lost 4 bases, with 16 bases spanning the gap. The CDR3 extends over 14 amino acids. The CDR3 sequence is CASTQSWTLYGYTF. In DNA form, the CDR3 reads TGTGCCAGTACCCAATCCTGGACTCTCTATGGCTACACCTTC.

The chain joins TRBV18 to TRBJ1-2; D might be TRBD1 (6 bases). V shed 8 bases and J shed 7 bases, with 17 bases lying between them. The CDR3 loop spans 13 amino acids. From germline, CDR1 is KGHSH and CDR2 LQKENI. The CDR3 coding sequence is TGTGCCAGCGCAACCAACCGGGACACTGGCTACACCTTC. This codes for CASATNRDTGYTF.

This chain uses TRBV30 with TRBJ1-6; D unresolved. V shed 3 bases and J shed 13 bases, with 22 bases lying between them. Germline V CDR1 and CDR2: GTSNPN, SVGIG (reference sequence). The CDR3 extends over 15 amino acids. Here the CDR3 DNA reads TGTGCCTGGAGCCAAAACATCTTGGTAGGATCGCCCCTCCACTTT. Translating gives CAWSQNILVGSPLHF.

The rearrangement joins TRBV11-1 to TRBJ1-1; D gene unclear. CDR1 is SGHAT, CDR2 FQDESV, per germline (reference sequence). The V and J ends lost 1 base and 1 base respectively, with 7 bases between them. The CDR3 extends over 14 amino acids. CDR3 sequence reads: CASSLVSENTEAFF. CDR3 DNA: TGTGCCAGCAGCTTAGTTTCAGAGAACACTGAAGCTTTCTTT.

This chain links TRBV6-5 with TRBJ2-2; the D call may be TRBD1 or TRBD2 (6 bases each). The germline V and J ends were trimmed by 5 bases and 1 base, with 11 bases remaining between them. The CDR3 contains 15 residues. Germline loops: CDR1 MNHEY, CDR2 SVGAGI. The DNA for the CDR3 is TGTGCCAGCAGTAGACTAGGGGGGAACACCGGGGAGCTGTTTTTT. Its translation is CASSRLGGNTGELFF.

CDR3 nucleotides: TGTGCCAGCAGTCCGCCCGGCAGGGCTACCCTTGGCGAGCAGTACTTC. Its protein is CASSPPGRATLGEQYF. This chain uses TRBV27 with TRBJ2-7, with D perhaps matching TRBD1 (5 bases). This CDR3 has 16 residues. CDR1 MNHEY and CDR2 SMNVEV come from the germline V gene (reference sequence). Between the trimmed V and J ends, which lost 5 bases and 6 bases, there was a span of 23 bases.

J is TRBJ1-2 and V is TRBV18; D call uncertain. Germline CDR1 is KGHSH and CDR2 is LQKENI. Trimming cost V 3 bases and J 6 bases, with 11 bases left between them. This CDR3 is 13 amino acids long. CDR3 nucleotide sequence: TGTGCCAGCTCACCCCGAGAGGTGGATGGCTACACCTTC. Residues: CASSPREVDGYTF.

V and J are TRBV15 and TRBJ1-4, with D possibly being TRBD1 (6 bases). V lost 1 base, J lost 4 bases, and 13 bases lay in between. The CDR3 loop spans 16 amino acids. Germline V gene data show CDR1 as LNHNV and CDR2 as YYDKDF (reference sequence). The DNA of the CDR3 is TGTGCCACCAGCAGAGCTCGACAGGCTATTAATGAAAAACTGTTTTTT. Amino acids: CATSRARQAINEKLFF.

The chain employs TRBV12-3 or TRBV12-4 and TRBJ1-5; the match to TRBD1 covers 7 bases. CDR3 length equals 13 residues. V shed 6 bases, J shed 6 bases, and the junction held 5 bases outside the gene matches. DNA for the CDR3: TGTGCCAGCAGCTCGACAGGGATTCAGCCCCAGCATTTT. Protein product: CASSSTGIQPQHF.

This rearrangement joins TRBV5-1 to TRBJ2-5; D call uncertain. The CDR3 contains 14 residues. Germline lookup yields CDR1 SGHRS and CDR2 YFSETQ. The V end was cut by 0 bases, the J end by 4 bases, with 10 bases between. CDR3 loop: CASSLVVDIETQYF. CDR3 DNA sequence: TGCGCCAGCAGCTTGGTCGTAGATATAGAGACCCAGTACTTC.

The chain uses TRBV27 and TRBJ1-5; D is unresolved. CDR1 and CDR2 from the germline V gene are MNHEY and SMNVEV (reference sequence). The length of the CDR3 is 16 residues. The V gene lost 7 bases and the J gene lost 11 bases, with 27 bases spanning the gap. CDR3 loop: CASTPKCRAVRLSQHF. The CDR3 DNA follows: TGTGCCAGCACCCCTAAATGCCGGGCCGTAAGGTTGTCCCAGCATTTT.

This rearrangement joins TRBV3-1 (or the pseudogene TRBV3-2) to TRBJ1-3; D may be TRBD1 (5 bases). The germline V gene has CDR1 LGHDT and CDR2 YNNKEL (reference sequence). This CDR3 is built from 17 residues. V was trimmed by 1 base and J by 0 bases, leaving 13 bases between them. The CDR3 nucleotides are TGTGCCAGCAGCCAAGGGGGGTTAAGGAGCTCTGGAAACACCATATATTTT. Amino acids: CASSQGGLRSSGNTIYF.